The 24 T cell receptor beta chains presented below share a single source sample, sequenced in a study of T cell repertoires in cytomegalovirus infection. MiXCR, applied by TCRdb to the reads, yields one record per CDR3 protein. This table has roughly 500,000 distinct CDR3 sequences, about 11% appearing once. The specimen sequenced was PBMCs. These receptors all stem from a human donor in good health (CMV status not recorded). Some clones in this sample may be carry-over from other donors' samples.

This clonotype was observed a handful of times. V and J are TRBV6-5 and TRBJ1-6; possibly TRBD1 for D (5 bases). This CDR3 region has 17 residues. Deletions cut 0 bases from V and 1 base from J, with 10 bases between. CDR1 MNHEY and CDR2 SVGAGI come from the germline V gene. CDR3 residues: CASSYSWGESYNSPLHF. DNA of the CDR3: TGTGCCAGCAGTTACTCGTGGGGCGAATCCTATAATTCACCCCTCCACTTT.

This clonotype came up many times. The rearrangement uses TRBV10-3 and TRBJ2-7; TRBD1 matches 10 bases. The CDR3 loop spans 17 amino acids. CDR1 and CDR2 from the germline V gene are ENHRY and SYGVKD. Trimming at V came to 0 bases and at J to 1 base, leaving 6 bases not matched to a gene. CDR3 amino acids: CAISESRQGARSYEQYF. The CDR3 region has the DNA TGTGCCATCAGTGAGTCGAGACAGGGGGCCCGTTCCTACGAGCAGTACTTC.

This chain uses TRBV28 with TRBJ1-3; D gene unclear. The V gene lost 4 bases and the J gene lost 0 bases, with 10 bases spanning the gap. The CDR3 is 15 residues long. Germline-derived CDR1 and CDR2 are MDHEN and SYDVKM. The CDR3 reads CASSSVGSSGNTIYF. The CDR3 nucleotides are TGTGCCAGCAGTTCAGTGGGAAGCTCTGGAAACACCATATATTTT.

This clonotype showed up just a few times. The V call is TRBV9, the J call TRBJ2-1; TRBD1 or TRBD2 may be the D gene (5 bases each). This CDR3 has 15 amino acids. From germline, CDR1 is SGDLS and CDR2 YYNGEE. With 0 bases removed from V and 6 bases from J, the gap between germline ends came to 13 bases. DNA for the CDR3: TGTGCCAGCAGCGTAGGAGGGGCCTCGGGCAATGAGCAGTTCTTC. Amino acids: CASSVGGASGNEQFF.

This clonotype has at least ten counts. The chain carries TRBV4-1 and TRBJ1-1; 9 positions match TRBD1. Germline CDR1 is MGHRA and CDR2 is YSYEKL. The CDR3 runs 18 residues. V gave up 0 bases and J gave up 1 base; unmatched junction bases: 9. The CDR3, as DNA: TGCGCCAGCAGCCAAGATACCCCAACAGGGGGCAAGAACACTGAAGCTTTCTTT. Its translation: CASSQDTPTGGKNTEAFF.

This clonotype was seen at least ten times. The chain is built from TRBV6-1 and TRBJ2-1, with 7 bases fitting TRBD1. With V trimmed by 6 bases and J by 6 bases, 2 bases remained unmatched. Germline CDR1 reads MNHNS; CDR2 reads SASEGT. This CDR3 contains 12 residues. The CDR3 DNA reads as TGTGCCAGCAGGCGACAGGGCAATGAGCAGTTCTTC. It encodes CASRRQGNEQFF.

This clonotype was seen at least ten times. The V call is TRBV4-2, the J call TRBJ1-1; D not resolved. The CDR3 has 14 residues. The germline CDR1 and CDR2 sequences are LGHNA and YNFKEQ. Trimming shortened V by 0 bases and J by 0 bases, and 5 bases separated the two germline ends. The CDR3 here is CASSQEFMNTEAFF. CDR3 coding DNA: TGTGCCAGCAGCCAAGAATTTATGAACACTGAAGCTTTCTTT.

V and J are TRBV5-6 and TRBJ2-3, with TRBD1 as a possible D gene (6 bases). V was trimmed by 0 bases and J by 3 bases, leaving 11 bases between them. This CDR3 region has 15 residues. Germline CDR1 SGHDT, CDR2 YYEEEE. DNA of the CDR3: TGTGCCAGCAGCTTGGGACAGGACCCAACAGATACGCAGTATTTT. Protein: CASSLGQDPTDTQYF.

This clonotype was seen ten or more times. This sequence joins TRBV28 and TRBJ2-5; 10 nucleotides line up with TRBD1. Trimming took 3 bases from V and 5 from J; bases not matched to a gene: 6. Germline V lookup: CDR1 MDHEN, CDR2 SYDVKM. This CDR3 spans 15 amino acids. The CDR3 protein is CASSFATGGAETQYF. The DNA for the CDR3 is TGTGCCAGCAGTTTCGCGACAGGGGGCGCCGAGACCCAGTACTTC.

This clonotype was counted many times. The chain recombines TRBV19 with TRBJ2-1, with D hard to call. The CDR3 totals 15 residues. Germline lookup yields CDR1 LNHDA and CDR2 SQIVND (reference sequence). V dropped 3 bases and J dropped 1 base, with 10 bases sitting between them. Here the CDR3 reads CASSIKLYSYNEQFF. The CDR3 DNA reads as TGTGCCAGTAGTATTAAACTCTATTCCTACAATGAGCAGTTCTTC.

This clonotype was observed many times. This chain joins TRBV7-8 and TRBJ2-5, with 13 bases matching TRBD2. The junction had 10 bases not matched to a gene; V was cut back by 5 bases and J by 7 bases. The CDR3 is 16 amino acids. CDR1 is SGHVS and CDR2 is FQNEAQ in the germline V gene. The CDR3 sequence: CASSSQLAGGPRTQYF. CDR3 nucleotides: TGTGCCAGCAGCAGCCAACTAGCGGGAGGGCCCCGGACCCAGTACTTC.

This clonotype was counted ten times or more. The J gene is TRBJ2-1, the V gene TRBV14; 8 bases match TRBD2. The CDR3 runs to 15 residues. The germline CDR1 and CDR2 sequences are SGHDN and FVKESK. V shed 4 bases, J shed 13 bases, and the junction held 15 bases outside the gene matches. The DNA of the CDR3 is TGTGCCAGCAGCCCGGGAGGGTCCCTCCGGGGTCGACAGTTCTTC. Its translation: CASSPGGSLRGRQFF. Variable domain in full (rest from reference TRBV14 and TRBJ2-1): EAGVTQFPSHSVIEKGQTVTLRCDPISGHDNLYWYRRVMGKEIKFLLHFVKESKQDESGMPNNRFLAERTGGTYSTLKVQPAELEDSGVYFCASSPGGSLRGRQFFGPGTRLTVL.

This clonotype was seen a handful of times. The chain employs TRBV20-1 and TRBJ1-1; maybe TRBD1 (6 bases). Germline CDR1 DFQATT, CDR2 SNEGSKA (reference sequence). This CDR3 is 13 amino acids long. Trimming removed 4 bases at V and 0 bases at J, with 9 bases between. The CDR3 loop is CSAKGHLNTEAFF. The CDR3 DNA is TGCAGTGCTAAGGGACACCTGAACACTGAAGCTTTCTTT.

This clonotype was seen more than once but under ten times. CDR3 DNA sequence: TGCAGTGCTGTGGGGGGGTTCAATGAGCAGTTCTTC. This codes for CSAVGGFNEQFF. V gene TRBV20-1 combines with J gene TRBJ2-1; 7 nucleotides agree with TRBD2. V lost 5 bases to trimming and J lost 6 bases; unmatched junction nucleotides: 4. The V gene's germline CDR1 is DFQATT and CDR2 SNEGSKA (reference sequence). CDR3 length equals 12 residues.

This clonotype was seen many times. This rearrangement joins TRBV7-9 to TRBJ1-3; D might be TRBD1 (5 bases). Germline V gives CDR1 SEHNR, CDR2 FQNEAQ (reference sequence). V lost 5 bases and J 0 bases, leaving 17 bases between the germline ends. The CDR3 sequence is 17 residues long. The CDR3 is CASSPGDGQSSGNTIYF. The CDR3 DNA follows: TGTGCCAGCAGCCCTGGGGACGGCCAGAGCTCTGGAAACACCATATATTTT.

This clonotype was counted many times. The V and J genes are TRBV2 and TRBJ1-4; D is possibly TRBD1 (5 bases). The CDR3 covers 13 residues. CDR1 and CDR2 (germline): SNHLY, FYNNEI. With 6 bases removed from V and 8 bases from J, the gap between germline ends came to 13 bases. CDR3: CASRRDREEKLFF. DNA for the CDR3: TGTGCCAGCAGGCGGGACCGGGAAGAAAAACTGTTTTTT.

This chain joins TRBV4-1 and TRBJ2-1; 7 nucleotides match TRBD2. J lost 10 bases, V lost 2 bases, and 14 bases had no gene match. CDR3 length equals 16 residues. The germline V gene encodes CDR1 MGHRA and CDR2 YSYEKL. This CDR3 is CASSQSITSGREEQFF. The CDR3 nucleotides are TGCGCCAGCAGCCAATCCATCACGTCGGGGCGGGAGGAGCAGTTCTTC.

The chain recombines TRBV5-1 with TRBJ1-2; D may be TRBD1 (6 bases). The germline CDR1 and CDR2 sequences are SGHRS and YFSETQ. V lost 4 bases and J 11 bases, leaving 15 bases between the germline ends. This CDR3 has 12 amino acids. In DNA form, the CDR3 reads TGCGCCAGCAGCCAGGAGGGGGGCAGGTACACCTTC. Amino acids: CASSQEGGRYTF. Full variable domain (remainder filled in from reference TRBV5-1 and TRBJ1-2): KAGVTQTPRYLIKTRGQQVTLSCSPISGHRSVSWYQQTPGQGLQFLFEYFSETQRNKGNFPGRFSGRQFSNSRSEMNVSTLELGDSALYLCASSQEGGRYTFGSGTRLTVV.

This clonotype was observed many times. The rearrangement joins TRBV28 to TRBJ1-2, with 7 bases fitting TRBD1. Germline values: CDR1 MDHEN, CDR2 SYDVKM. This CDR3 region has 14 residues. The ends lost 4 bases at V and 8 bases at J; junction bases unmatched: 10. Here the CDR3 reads CASSSLKGAGGYTF. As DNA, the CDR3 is TGTGCCAGCAGTTCCCTAAAGGGGGCGGGCGGCTACACCTTC.

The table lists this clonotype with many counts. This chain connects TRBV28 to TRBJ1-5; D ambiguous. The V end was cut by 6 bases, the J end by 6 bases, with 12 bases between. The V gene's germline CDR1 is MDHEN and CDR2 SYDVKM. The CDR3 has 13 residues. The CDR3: CASRIGVSQPQHF. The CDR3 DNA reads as TGTGCCAGCAGGATAGGAGTAAGTCAGCCCCAGCATTTT.

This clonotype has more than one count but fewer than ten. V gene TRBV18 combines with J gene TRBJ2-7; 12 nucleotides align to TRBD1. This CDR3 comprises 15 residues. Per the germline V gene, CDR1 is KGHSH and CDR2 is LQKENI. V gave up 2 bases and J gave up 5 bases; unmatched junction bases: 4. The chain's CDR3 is CASSPRDRGRNEQYF. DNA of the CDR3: TGTGCCAGCTCACCAAGGGACAGGGGGCGAAACGAGCAGTACTTC.

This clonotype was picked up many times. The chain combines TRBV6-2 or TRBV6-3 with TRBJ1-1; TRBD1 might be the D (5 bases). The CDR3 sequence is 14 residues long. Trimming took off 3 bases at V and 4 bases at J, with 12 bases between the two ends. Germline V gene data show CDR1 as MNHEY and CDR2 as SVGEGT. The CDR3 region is CASSYRGPSTEAFF. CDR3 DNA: TGTGCCAGCAGTTATAGGGGCCCGAGCACTGAAGCTTTCTTT.

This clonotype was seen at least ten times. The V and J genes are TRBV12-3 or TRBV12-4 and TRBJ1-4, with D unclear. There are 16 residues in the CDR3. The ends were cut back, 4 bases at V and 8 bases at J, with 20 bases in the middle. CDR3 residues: CASSYFPYGVGEKLFF. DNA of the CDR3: TGTGCCAGCAGTTATTTCCCATACGGGGTTGGAGAAAAACTGTTTTTT.

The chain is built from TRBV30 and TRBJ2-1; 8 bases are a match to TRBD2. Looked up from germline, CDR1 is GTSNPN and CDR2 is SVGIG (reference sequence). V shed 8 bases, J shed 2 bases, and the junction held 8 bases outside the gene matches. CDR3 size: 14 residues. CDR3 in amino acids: CAAGSGSTYNEQFF. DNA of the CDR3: TGTGCCGCGGGGAGCGGGAGCACCTACAATGAGCAGTTCTTC.